This T cell receptor (beta chain) was identified during a study of shared clonotypes between healthy human individuals. For the study at large: A couple of female and a few male donors aged 18 to 49 were enrolled.

CDR1 SGDLS and CDR2 YYNGEE come from the germline V gene. This CDR3 is built from 15 residues. Trimming removed 3 bases at V and 0 bases at J, with 10 bases between. The assay was run at deep level. Here immunoSEQ multiplex PCR was the method, and the copy in TCRdb shows in-frame clones only, minus some. The sample lists roughly 2.5 million clones, 90% to 95% occurring once. Regarding this clone: Its antigen remains unknown.

Notes on the study in general: Roughly 5% of naive CD4 clonotypes were common to several donors.

The TCR was taken from a man younger than 35 in good health. The chain joins TRBV9 to TRBJ1-5, with D perhaps matching TRBD1 (5 bases). The sample taken for sequencing was naive CD4+ T cells sorted from blood. Subset meaning: CD45RA+ positively selected. The CDR3 reads CASSASQGSNQPQHF. CDR3 nucleotides: TGTGCCAGCAGCGCCTCTCAGGGTAGCAATCAGCCCCAGCATTTT.